A selection of T cell receptor beta chains follows, all from one sample in a study of cytomegalovirus exposure and HLA in healthy donors. Produced via immunoSEQ multiplex PCR; TCRdb's table is partial and in-frame only. This table holds approximately 70,000 clones, 80% to 90% found once. The sample was PBMCs. These receptors were obtained from a woman in her 30s in good health and CMV-seronegative. CDR3s include the opening cysteine and the closing phenylalanine or tryptophan. The D gene is left open where the match is weak. A row's size may be missing; if present it is once, few, many or a size class.

TRBJ2-3,.,.,TRBV9,TGTGCCAGCAGCGCTTCTATATCGGATACGCAGTATTTT,CASSASISDTQYF
TRBJ1-1,.,TRBD1,TRBV18,TGTGCCAGCTCTTCCGGACAGGGATTTAACACTGAAGCTTTCTTT,CASSSGQGFNTEAFF
TRBJ1-4,.,.,TRBV6-1,TGTGCCAGCAGTGAAGCCGTGGCCAGCGGTAATGAAAAACTGTTTTTT,CASSEAVASGNEKLFF
TRBJ1-6,.,.,TRBV7-2,TGTGCCAGCAGCTTAGCGCTCGTTGCGGGGAATAATTCACCCCTCCACTTT,CASSLALVAGNNSPLHF
TRBJ2-6,.,TRBD2,TRBV5-8,TGTGCCAGCAGCTCTAGCGGGGGGTACTCTGGGGCCAACGTCCTGACTTTC,CASSSSGGYSGANVLTF
TRBJ2-5,.,TRBD2,TRBV2,TGTGCCAGCACTAGGAAAGCGGGGGCCCAAGAGACCCAGTACTTC,CASTRKAGAQETQYF
TRBJ1-6,.,.,TRBV6-6,TGTGCCAGCAGTCAACAGGGTCCCTATAATTCACCCCTCCACTTT,CASSQQGPYNSPLHF
TRBJ2-7,.,TRBD1,TRBV2,TGTGCCACTCACCGGACAGGAGAAGTCCCCTACGAGCAGTACTTC,CATHRTGEVPYEQYF
TRBJ2-1,.,.,TRBV6-5,TGTGCCAGCAGTCTGGGGGAGGTCTATGAGCAGTTCTTC,CASSLGEVYEQFF
TRBJ1-5,.,TRBD1,TRBV2,TGTGCCAGCAGGGGACAGGGGAGGGATCAGCCCCAGCATTTT,CASRGQGRDQPQHF
TRBJ1-5,few,.,TRBV18,TGTGCCAGCTCACCAGAAGTGACAGACAATCAGCCCCAGCATTTT,CASSPEVTDNQPQHF